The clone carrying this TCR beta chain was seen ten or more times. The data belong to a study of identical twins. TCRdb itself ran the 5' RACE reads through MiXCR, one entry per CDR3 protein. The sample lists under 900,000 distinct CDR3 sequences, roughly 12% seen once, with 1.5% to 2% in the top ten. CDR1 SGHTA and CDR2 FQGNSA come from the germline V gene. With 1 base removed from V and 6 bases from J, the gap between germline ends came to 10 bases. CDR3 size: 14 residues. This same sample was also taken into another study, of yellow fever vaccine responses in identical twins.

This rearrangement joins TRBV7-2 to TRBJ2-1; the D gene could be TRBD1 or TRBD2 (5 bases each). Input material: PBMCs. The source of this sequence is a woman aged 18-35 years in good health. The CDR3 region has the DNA TGTGCCAGCAGCTTAGGGGGGTCCAGCAATGAGCAGTTCTTC. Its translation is CASSLGGSSNEQFF.